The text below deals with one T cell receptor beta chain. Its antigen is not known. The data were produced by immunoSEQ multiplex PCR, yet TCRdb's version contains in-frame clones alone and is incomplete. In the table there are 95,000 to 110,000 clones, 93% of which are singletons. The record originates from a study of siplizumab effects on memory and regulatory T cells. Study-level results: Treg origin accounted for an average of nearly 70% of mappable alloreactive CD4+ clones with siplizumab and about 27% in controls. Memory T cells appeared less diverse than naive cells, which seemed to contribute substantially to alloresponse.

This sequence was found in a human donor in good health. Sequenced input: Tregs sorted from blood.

CDR3 in amino acids: CASAWRDTQYF. In DNA, the CDR3 is TGCGCCAGTGCGTGGAGGGATACGCAGTATTTT. V and J are TRBV5-1 and TRBJ2-3, with D tentatively TRBD2 (5 bases). Between the trimmed V and J ends, which lost 8 bases and 6 bases, there was a span of 10 bases. This CDR3 is built from 11 residues. Per the germline V gene, CDR1 is SGHRS and CDR2 is YFSETQ.